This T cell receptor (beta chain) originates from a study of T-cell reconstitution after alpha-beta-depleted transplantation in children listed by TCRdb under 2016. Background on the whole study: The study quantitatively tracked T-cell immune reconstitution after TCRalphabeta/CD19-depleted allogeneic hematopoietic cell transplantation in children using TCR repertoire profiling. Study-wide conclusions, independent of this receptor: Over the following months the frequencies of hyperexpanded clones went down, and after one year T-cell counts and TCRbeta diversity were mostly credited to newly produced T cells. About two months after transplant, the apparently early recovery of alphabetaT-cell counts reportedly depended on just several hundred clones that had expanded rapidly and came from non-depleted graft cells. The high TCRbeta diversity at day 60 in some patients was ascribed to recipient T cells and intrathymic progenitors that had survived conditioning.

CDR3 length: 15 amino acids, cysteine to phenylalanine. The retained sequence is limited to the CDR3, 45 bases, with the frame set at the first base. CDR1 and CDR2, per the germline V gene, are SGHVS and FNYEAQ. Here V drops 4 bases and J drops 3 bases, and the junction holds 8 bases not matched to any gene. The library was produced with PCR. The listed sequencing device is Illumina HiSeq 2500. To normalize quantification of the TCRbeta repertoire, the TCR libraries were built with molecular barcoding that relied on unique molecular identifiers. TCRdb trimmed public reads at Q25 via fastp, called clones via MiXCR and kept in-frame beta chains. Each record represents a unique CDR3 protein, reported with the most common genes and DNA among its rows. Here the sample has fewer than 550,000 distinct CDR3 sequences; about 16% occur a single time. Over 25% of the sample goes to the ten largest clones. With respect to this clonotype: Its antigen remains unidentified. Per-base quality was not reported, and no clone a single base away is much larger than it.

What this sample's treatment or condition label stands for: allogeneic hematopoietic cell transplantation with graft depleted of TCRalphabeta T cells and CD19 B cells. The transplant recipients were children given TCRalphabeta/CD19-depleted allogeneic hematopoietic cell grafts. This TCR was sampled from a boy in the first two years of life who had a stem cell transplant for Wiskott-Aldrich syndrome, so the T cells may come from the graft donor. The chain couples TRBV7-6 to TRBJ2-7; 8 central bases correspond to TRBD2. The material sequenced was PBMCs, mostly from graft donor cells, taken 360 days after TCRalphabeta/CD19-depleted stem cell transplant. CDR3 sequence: CASSSGLEDLYEQYF. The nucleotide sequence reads TGTGCCAGCAGCTCGGGACTAGAAGACCTCTACGAGCAGTACTTC.